Included here is one T cell receptor beta chain sequence, with context. In this sample, this clone turned up once. The antigen this receptor binds is unknown. No base quality information exists; no much larger clone differs at one position. The cohort comprised fewer than 700 healthy bone marrow donors. At the time of sampling, all cohort members were nominally healthy, though unrecorded immune exposures were likely present. The donor was CMV seropositive and belonged to the group of 250 to 350 seropositive cohort members. Every donor gave a peripheral blood sample, and the peripheral blood mononuclear cells from that sample were used for TCR beta sequencing. Genomic DNA extraction from the blood cell samples was performed with the Qiagen DNeasy Blood Extraction Kit. The V end loses 4 bases and the J end loses 5 bases, and a stretch of 11 bases separates them. In the germline V gene, CDR1 corresponds to MGHRA and CDR2 to YSYEKL. Taken from cysteine to phenylalanine, the CDR3 has 14 residues. Just the 42-base CDR3 DNA is kept, in frame starting at base 1.

The data belong to a study of cytomegalovirus exposure and HLA in healthy donors (dated by TCRdb to 2016 to 2017). In terms of the full investigation: An earlier analysis of several hundred of the donors reported 276 Gb of sequence data and 117 million unique TCR beta sequences from roughly 180 million T cells. Typing coverage differed by locus: A, B, C, DRB1 and DQB1 were typed in roughly 620-630 donors, DQA1 in approximately 520, DPA1 in 600 to 610, and DPB1 in about 450. Donor age, sex, ethnicity and CMV serostatus were compiled together with the repertoire data. Among several hundred genotyped donors of the cohort, an average of about 240,000 unique TCR beta nucleotide sequences was sequenced per donor, of which about 18% were non-productive. HLA typing covered class I and class II loci at four-digit resolution. Several DR-DQ haplotypes were handled as single units for association and clustering, since linkage in the cohort was strong. All discovery cohort repertoires had been generated on a single sequencing platform. An early release covering 550 to 650 HLA-typed donors comprised roughly 300 gigabases of sequencing data and roughly 85 million unique TCR sequences. A later analysis re-examined previously published TCR beta repertoires from more than 600 donors and added high-resolution HLA genotyping to investigate patterns of TCR occurrence. High-throughput TCR immunosequencing, statistical association of individual TCRs with disease status, and machine learning were combined to predict cytomegalovirus infection status. Using immunosequencing, the study profiled T cell repertoires from 500 to 800 subjects and related those repertoires to cytomegalovirus serostatus. The later analysis used no new phenotypic data to find candidate immune exposures, relying instead on TCR beta sequences and their occurrence across donors. In a later genetic analysis, genome-wide SNP genotypes for about three fifths of the roughly 670 donors were used, and that subset was treated as a discovery cohort. To decide whether each TCR beta V gene segment behaved as functional or pseudogenic, an earlier analysis of over 500 of the donors relied on high-throughput TCR beta sequencing. Along with the approximately 600-subject first cohort, a separate validation cohort of approximately 110 different subjects was used. The aim of the study was to test whether cataloging public T cell receptors could identify signatures of past pathogen exposure. Of the approximately 400 genotyped donors, 75% to 85% were placed in the genetic ancestry cluster associated with self-reported Caucasian donors.

Points the paper makes about the study in general: A further reported finding was that TCR beta sequences accurately predicted the HLA-A and HLA-B alleles for most subjects in the first cohort. A later analysis reported that several top co-occurrence clusters appeared linked to parvovirus B19, influenza, CMV and Epstein-Barr virus. Because HLA typing was unavailable for some donors at each locus, only the typed subset was used in association tests. Sequencing depth was assumed to be roughly uniform across donors in the presence/absence analyses, though that assumption may not hold. Only TCR beta chains were sequenced in this cohort, and the absence of alpha or paired-chain data limited detectable features. Most CMV-associated TCR beta chains appeared to be HLA-restricted in a later analysis, and the HLA associations seemed to be driven largely by CMV exposure. In an earlier analysis of roughly 500 of the donors, most TCR beta V segments appeared in productive rearrangements about 87% or about 30% of the time, broadly matching IMGT annotations. At a false discovery rate of 0.05, a later analysis linked 16,951 TCR beta sequences to specific HLA alleles. Because the 87-base-pair reads could not distinguish some IMGT-functional V segments, including TRBV6-2 and TRBV6-3, those segments were excluded. Across donors, most TCR sequences were observed very rarely, whereas some public TCRs were present in many individuals. A later analysis found that TCR association rates varied across HLA loci, with DRB1 alleles showing the most associated TCRs and HLA-C alleles the fewest. A later genetic analysis reported fewer N-insertions in productive TCRs among donors in an Asian-associated ancestry cluster than the roughly 720-donor mean. In a later analysis, HLA-associated TCR beta chains showed more clonal expansion and lower generation probabilities than non-associated chains that were equally common. In both the original and validation cohorts, the classifier was reported to diagnose cytomegalovirus status with high specificity and sensitivity. The study gave a list of 150 to 200 TCR beta chains associated with cytomegalovirus. Correlated functional status among segregating V segments might reflect linkage disequilibrium, but an unknown experimental factor could not be ruled out. Assigning TCR associations to individual alleles was difficult when HLA alleles, especially DR and DQ, strongly co-occurred. The earlier analysis of fewer than 750 of the donors excluded approximately 15 rarely observed V segments, including chromosome 9 orphons, because counts were too low. CMV serostatus was the only immune exposure information available for the cohort. According to the authors, the approach could potentially be generalized to other disease states and immunological phenotypes. A group of highly shared sequence variants was considered likely to be a technical artifact of the sequencing pipeline. A few of the identified cytomegalovirus-associated TCR beta chains were confirmed in vitro to be specific for cytomegalovirus antigens. V-gene and J-gene trimming of TCR beta chains was associated with a missense DCLRE1C variant in a later genetic analysis, and the association was replicated in an independent cohort.

The library was obtained by the immunoSEQ multiplex PCR assay. The multiplex PCR relied on a mix of 60 forward primers for TCR Vbeta segments and 13 reverse primers for TCR Jbeta segments. The CDR3 region of rearranged TCR beta genes was amplified from genomic DNA with a multiplex PCR assay. The amplified TCR beta libraries were sequenced on the Illumina HiSeq System as 87-base-pair reads. The paper's data handling went like this. Across the 640 or so repertoires, a later analysis counted 78 million or so unique TCR beta chains, approximately 10 million of which were shared by at least two donors. Raw reads were error-corrected and collapsed into unique sequences with a nearest-neighbor algorithm that merged closely related sequences to remove PCR and sequencing errors. V, D and J gene segments were assigned by aligning CDR3 sequences to IMGT reference sequences. For a sequence to be retained, a match of at least six nucleotides was required to both a V gene segment and a J gene segment. A rearrangement counted as productive if the CDR3 had no stop codons and remained in frame with V and J, and every other rearrangement counted as non-productive. CDR3 was defined by IMGT convention, running from the second conserved V-encoded cysteine to the conserved J-encoded phenylalanine. In an earlier analysis of more than 550 of the donors, sequences lacking an unambiguous match to a single V gene segment were excluded. An earlier analysis of fewer than 750 of the donors called V segments functional above 56.7% productive rearrangements and segregating when the between-donor standard deviation exceeded 5%. A statistical classification framework was built for diagnosing cytomegalovirus status from the catalog of TCR beta chain sequences. In a later analysis, TCR nucleotide sequences were compared against IMGT/GENE-DB human TR gene sequences so that V and J genes could be assigned. A later analysis assigned CDR3 sequences and most-parsimonious VDJ recombination scenarios with the TCRdist pipeline. In a later analysis, every TCR beta chain was defined by the combination of its CDR3 amino acid sequence and its V-gene family, and reads without a unique V-gene family were dropped. To address suspected cross-contamination and a sequencing artifact, a later analysis removed over 500 highly shared, low-generation-probability nucleotide sequences. A later analysis calculated a clonal expansion index for each public chain from normalized within-repertoire ranks of inferred template counts. A later analysis computed generation probabilities with a VDJ recombination model fitted to out-of-frame rearrangements, and checked the results against IGoR. Hypergeometric tests were used in a later analysis to score TCR-TCR, TCR-HLA and TCR-CMV co-occurrence, with a repertoire-size bias correction applied to the TCR pairs. A later analysis estimated false discovery rates by permuting HLA or CMV assignments 20 times. A later analysis grouped co-occurring TCRs with DBSCAN, adding TCRdist sequence similarity when clustering within HLA-allele-positive subsets. Repertoires with fewer than 30,000 or more than 120,000 public chains, plus five repertoires with anomalous nucleotide sharing, were excluded from co-occurrence clustering. TCRdb took this table from immuneACCESS and kept in-frame rearrangements with V and J called. Such tables lack part of the clones; where checked against another copy, unresolved V genes explain under half of the gap, and the rest is unexplained. V and J calls and clone size are as listed in that table; D and trimming were resolved from the DNA. The sample has approximately 130,000 clones on record, around 85% of them singletons. 6.7% of the sample is held by the ten biggest clonotypes.

The V and J segments used are TRBV4-1 and TRBJ1-4, and TRBD1 may be the D gene, going by 6 matching bases. Sequencing used PBMCs. The TCR comes from a woman between 25 and 40 years old in good health and CMV-seropositive. CDR3 loop: CASSPTGQNEKLFF. The sequenced DNA: TGCGCCAGCAGCCCTACCGGACAGAATGAAAAACTGTTTTTT.